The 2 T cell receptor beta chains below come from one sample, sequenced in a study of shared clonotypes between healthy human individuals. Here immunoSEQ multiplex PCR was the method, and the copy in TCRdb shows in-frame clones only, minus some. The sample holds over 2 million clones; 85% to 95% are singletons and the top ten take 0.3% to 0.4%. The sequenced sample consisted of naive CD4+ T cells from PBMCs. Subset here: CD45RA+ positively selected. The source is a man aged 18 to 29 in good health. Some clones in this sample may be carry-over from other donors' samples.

The CDR3 coding sequence is TGTGCCAGCGCCCCAGGTGGCACCCTGAACACTGAAGCTTTCTTT. Amino acids: CASAPGGTLNTEAFF. This chain joins TRBV25-1 and TRBJ1-1; D not resolved. Trimming removed 8 bases at V and 0 bases at J, with 16 bases between. The CDR3 covers 15 residues. Germline CDR1 MGHDK, CDR2 SYGVNS.

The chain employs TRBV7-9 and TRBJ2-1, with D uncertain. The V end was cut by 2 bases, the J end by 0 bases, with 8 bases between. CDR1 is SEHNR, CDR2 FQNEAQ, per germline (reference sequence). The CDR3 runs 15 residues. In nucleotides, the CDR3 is TGTGCCAGCAGCTTAACTGCAGTCTCCTACAATGAGCAGTTCTTC. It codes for CASSLTAVSYNEQFF.